These T cell receptor beta chains were read from a single sample in a study of shared clonotypes between healthy human individuals. This table comes from immunoSEQ multiplex PCR, and its TCRdb copy is limited to in-frame clones, with some not included. The sample yields around 1,000,000 clones, roughly 80% seen once. The sample was memory CD4+ T cells from PBMCs. The receptor set was obtained from a man between 18 and 29 years old in good health. Some clones in this sample may be carry-over from other donors' samples. The CDR3 runs from the conserved cysteine through the conserved F or W. Fields, in order: V gene, clone size, D gene, J gene, CDR3 DNA, CDR3 protein. The D gene is left open where the match is weak. Clone size is stated in some rows and not others, as once, few, many or a class when expanded.

TRBV6-1	.	.	TRBJ2-7	TGTGCCAGCAGTGAGCGGGACAACTTCTACGAGCAGTACTTC	CASSERDNFYEQYF
TRBV28	once	TRBD1	TRBJ1-5	TGTGCCAGCAGTACGGTCCAGGGGGGTCAGCCCCAGCATTTT	CASSTVQGGQPQHF
TRBV27	many	.	TRBJ2-5	TGTGCCAGCAGTTTAAGAGGAACCCAGTACTTC	CASSLRGTQYF
TRBV2	.	.	TRBJ1-1	TGTGCCAGCAGTGCCCAAGGGAACACTGAAGCTTTCTTT	CASSAQGNTEAFF
TRBV6-1	medium-sized	.	TRBJ1-2	TGTGCCAGCAGCGCGACAGCTAACTATGGCTACACCTTC	CASSATANYGYTF
TRBV18	.	TRBD1	TRBJ2-7	TGTGCCAGCTCACAGGGACAGGGGACTTACTACGAGCAGTACTTC	CASSQGQGTYYEQYF
TRBV4-2	.	.	TRBJ2-2	TGTGCCAGCAGCCAAGAGCCTGCGGGTATCACCGGGGAGCTGTTTTTT	CASSQEPAGITGELFF
TRBV28	few	.	TRBJ1-4	TGTGCCAGCAGCTCCGAAAAACTGTTTTTT	CASSSEKLFF
TRBV4-2	.	.	TRBJ2-2	TGTGCCAGCAGGTTAACGACGAACACCGGGGAGCTGTTTTTT	CASRLTTNTGELFF
TRBV28	.	TRBD1	TRBJ2-7	TGTGCCAGCAGTCCTTCCGGGACAGGGAACCTCTACGAGCAGTACTTC	CASSPSGTGNLYEQYF
TRBV11-2	.	.	TRBJ1-5	TGTGCCAGCAGCTTAGGGGCCAATCAGCCCCAGCATTTT	CASSLGANQPQHF
TRBV28	.	.	TRBJ1-2	TGTGCCAGCAGTCTTTCCGGGACAAACTATGGCTACACCTTC	CASSLSGTNYGYTF
TRBV4-1	.	TRBD1	TRBJ2-2	TGCGCCAGCAGCCACCCAGACAGGGGGTATGTCGGGGAGCTGTTTTTT	CASSHPDRGYVGELFF
TRBV18	few	.	TRBJ2-1	TGTGCCAGCTCACCAAGGGGCGGGACTCAGGGAAACAATGAGCAGTTCTTC	CASSPRGGTQGNNEQFF
TRBV7-2	.	TRBD1	TRBJ2-5	TGTGCCAGCAGCTTAGGTGTGACAGGGGGCCAAGAGACCCAGTACTTC	CASSLGVTGGQETQYF
TRBV7-8	few	.	TRBJ1-1	TGTGCCAGCAGCTCTCCCAGGGAGGGGAACACTGAAGCTTTCTTT	CASSSPREGNTEAFF
TRBV5-6	.	TRBD1	TRBJ2-2	TGTGCCAGCAGCTCACAGGGGGCGCTTGGCGGGGAGCTGTTTTTT	CASSSQGALGGELFF
TRBV5-1	few	.	TRBJ1-1	TGCGCCAGCAGCTTGCGGATGAACACTGAAGCTTTCTTT	CASSLRMNTEAFF
TRBV7-3	.	TRBD1	TRBJ1-2	TGTGCCAGCAGCCTCCGGACAGGGCAGGGCTACACCTTC	CASSLRTGQGYTF
TRBV18	once	.	TRBJ2-5	TGTGCCAGCTCACGATCGGACAGCCAAGAGACCCAGTACTTC	CASSRSDSQETQYF